Sequencing of this T cell receptor (beta chain) was carried out in a study of CD8+ T cells in alopecia areata. Study in general: A regimen of oral tofacitinib, 5 to 10 mg twice daily, was given to treated patients. Study-wide points: Across lesional scalp, and particularly alopecia totalis/universalis, clonality surpassed that of normal scalp. Scalp data also include sequences from resident alphabeta T cells of normal skin.

The ends were cut back, 3 bases at V and 8 bases at J, with 8 bases in the middle. Germline CDR1 and CDR2: SGDLS and YYNGEE. There are 11 residues in the CDR3. As part of sample collection, lesional scalp punch biopsies and peripheral blood were taken from alopecia areata patients. The authors extracted RNA and reverse transcribed it into cDNA as the sequencing template. Sequencing used immunoSEQ multiplex PCR; TCRdb keeps in-frame clones, though not all of them. The sample carries about 130,000 clones, about 46% recorded once. A remark on this clone: No antigen is known for it.

The TCR originated in a human donor with alopecia areata. This chain joins TRBV9 and TRBJ1-2; D uncertain. The sequences come from CD8+ T cells sorted from blood, collected at week 0. For the CDR3, the DNA is TGTGCCAGCAGCGGGACTGGGGGCTACACCTTC. Its protein is CASSGTGGYTF.